This T cell receptor beta chain comes out of a study of monozygotic twins with inflammatory bowel disease. There are 15 residues in the CDR3. Germline loops: CDR1 LNHNV, CDR2 YYDKDF (reference sequence). The study subjected TCRalpha and TCRbeta cDNA to two nested PCRs of approximately 16 and 9 cycles. TCRdb re-called the 5' RACE reads and shows each CDR3 protein once, DNA omitted. The sample table includes some 450,000 distinct CDR3 sequences. This sequence joins TRBV15 and TRBJ2-3; TCRdb names TRBD1, which stays unverified in the absence of DNA. Sequencing used blood. This clonotype was sampled from a human donor with ulcerative colitis or Crohn's disease, or a healthy co-twin of an affected twin (not recorded which). The CDR3 region is CATSIGQRHTDTQYF.